Included here is one T cell receptor beta chain sequence, with context. This sample was taken from a study of blood T cell repertoires in COVID-19. The overall study: COVID-19 samples collected from the United States, Italy and Spain covered acute and convalescent phases. In each case, the material was cDNA or gDNA derived from T cells, B-cell-depleted T cells, or PBMCs.

Germline V gene lookup returns CDR1 SGHAT and CDR2 FQNNGV. The CDR3 runs to 15 residues. V lost 3 bases to trimming and J lost 3 bases; unmatched junction nucleotides: 4. Original data processing: Using reference gene primer amplification, nucleated cell counts were estimated. TCRdb's copy holds only in-frame clones and misses some; the assay was immunoSEQ multiplex PCR. That table furnishes V, J and clone size, whereas the DNA furnished D and trimming. Here the sample spans 200,000 to 250,000 clones, 85% to 90% being singletons. The specimen sequenced was peripheral blood. The V call is TRBV11-2, the J call TRBJ2-1; 8 nucleotides align to TRBD1. The TCR originated in a man aged 45-60 years with acute or convalescent COVID-19. CDR3 nucleotide sequence: TGTGCCAGCAGCTTGCAGGGGGCATACTACAATGAGCAGTTCTTC. Translating it yields CASSLQGAYYNEQFF.